What follows are 17 T cell receptor beta chains derived from one specimen sequenced in a study of cytomegalovirus exposure and HLA in healthy donors. Primers included in the PCR were 60 Vbeta and 13 Jbeta primers. The protocol was immunoSEQ multiplex PCR, while the TCRdb copy is restricted to in-frame clones and leaves out a portion. The sample lists about 160,000 clones, 65% to 90% occurring once. Sequencing was performed on PBMCs. Receptors were obtained from a woman aged 18-29 years in good health and CMV-seronegative.

This chain joins TRBV18 and TRBJ1-1; 7 nucleotides align to TRBD1. The CDR3 consists of 13 residues. V lost 4 bases, J lost 3 bases, and 2 bases stayed unmatched. Germline V gives CDR1 KGHSH, CDR2 LQKENI. The DNA of the CDR3 is TGTGCCAGCTCACAAACAGGGGACACTGAAGCTTTCTTT. Translating it yields CASSQTGDTEAFF.

J is TRBJ1-1 and V is TRBV4-2; 7 bases agree with TRBD1. Germline trimming cut 3 bases from V and 2 bases from J; bases unmatched to any gene: 9. Germline loops: CDR1 LGHNA, CDR2 YNFKEQ. The CDR3 is 16 residues long. CDR3 amino acids: CASSHLTGIRNTEAFF. The DNA for the CDR3 is TGTGCCAGCAGCCACCTGACAGGGATTCGTAACACTGAAGCTTTCTTT.

This rearrangement joins TRBV7-9 to TRBJ2-7; a weak D match, TRBD2 (6 bases). Between the trimmed V and J ends, which lost 2 bases and 5 bases, there was a span of 16 bases. This CDR3 region has 15 residues. The germline V gene has CDR1 SEHNR and CDR2 FQNEAQ (reference sequence). The CDR3 here is CASSLYPSGDNEQYF. The CDR3 DNA is TGTGCCAGCAGCTTATACCCCTCGGGGGATAACGAGCAGTACTTC. The entire variable domain, with the rest obtained from reference TRBV7-9 and TRBJ2-7, is as follows: DTGVSQNPRHKITKRGQNVTFRCDPISEHNRLYWYRQTLGQGPEFLTYFQNEAQLEKSRLLSDRFSAERPKGSFSTLEIQRTEQGDSAMYLCASSLYPSGDNEQYFGPGTRLTVT.

This chain uses TRBV10-1 with TRBJ2-4; TRBD1 might be the D (5 bases). CDR1 is WNHNN, CDR2 SYGVQD, per germline (reference sequence). This CDR3 is 15 amino acids long. The V gene lost 5 bases and the J gene lost 0 bases, with 11 bases spanning the gap. CDR3 sequence (DNA): TGCGCCAGCAGTCAGGTGGGGCTAGCCAAAAACATTCAGTACTTC. Protein sequence: CASSQVGLAKNIQYF.

This chain uses TRBV28 with TRBJ1-6, with 8 bases that match TRBD1. The CDR3 contains 15 residues. V was clipped by 3 bases and J by 5 bases; unmatched bases: 3. Germline CDR1 and CDR2: MDHEN and SYDVKM. CDR3 amino acids: CASSLRDRHNSPLHF. For the CDR3, the DNA is TGTGCCAGCAGTTTGAGGGACAGGCATAATTCACCCCTCCACTTT.

Regarding this clone: This sample includes further DNA sequences coding for the same CDR3. The J gene is TRBJ2-7, the V gene TRBV7-9; no clear D. CDR3 size: 13 residues. The V gene's germline CDR1 is SEHNR and CDR2 FQNEAQ (reference sequence). V lost 3 bases and J 0 bases, leaving 6 bases between the germline ends. CDR3 residues: CASSFPSSYEQYF. In nucleotides, the CDR3 is TGTGCCAGCAGCTTCCCGAGCTCCTACGAGCAGTACTTC.

This chain joins TRBV6-5 and TRBJ1-2; possibly TRBD1 for D (6 bases). The germline gives CDR1 MNHEY, CDR2 SVGAGI. Trimming left V 6 bases short and J 2 bases short, with 16 bases between. The CDR3 is 15 amino acids. The CDR3 here is CASSQPGQANYGYTF. The CDR3, as DNA: TGTGCCAGCAGCCAACCGGGACAAGCCAACTATGGCTACACCTTC.

This clone appeared a single time. This chain connects TRBV6-4 to TRBJ2-3; possibly TRBD1 for D (6 bases). The CDR3 is made up of 15 amino acids. Germline CDR1 MRHNA, CDR2 SNTAGT. The germline V and J ends were trimmed by 6 bases and 1 base, with 14 bases remaining between them. CDR3 DNA: TGTGCCAGCAGGCCCTCAGGGGTTGGCACAGATACGCAGTATTTT. The encoded protein is CASRPSGVGTDTQYF.

The rearrangement links TRBV28 to TRBJ1-5, with 7 bases that match TRBD1. There are 15 residues in the CDR3. After removal of 7 bases from V and 4 bases from J, the junction contained 10 bases not matched to a gene. Germline lookup yields CDR1 MDHEN and CDR2 SYDVKM. The chain's CDR3 is CASNQGDRVNQPQHF. DNA of the CDR3: TGTGCCAGCAACCAGGGAGACAGGGTTAATCAGCCCCAGCATTTT.

The chain is built from TRBV6-1 and TRBJ1-5, with TRBD1 as a possible D gene (5 bases). Trimming stripped 8 bases from V and 8 bases from J, with 16 bases between. The germline CDR1 and CDR2 sequences are MNHNS and SASEGT. The CDR3 covers 13 residues. The CDR3 loop is CASCAVQGKPQHF. The DNA of the CDR3 is TGTGCCAGCTGCGCGGTCCAGGGCAAGCCCCAGCATTTT.

The chain combines TRBV5-1 with TRBJ2-1; TRBD2 agrees at 9 bases. The CDR3 runs 16 residues. Germline CDR1 is SGHRS and CDR2 is YFSETQ. V lost 5 bases, J lost 0 bases, and 6 bases stayed unmatched. The CDR3, as DNA: TGCGCCAGCAGTTCTAGCGGGGACCTCTCCTACAATGAGCAGTTCTTC. Amino acids: CASSSSGDLSYNEQFF.

The CDR3 spells CAWTSGSGYNEQFF. CDR3 DNA sequence: TGTGCCTGGACTAGCGGGTCCGGATACAATGAGCAGTTCTTC. The chain employs TRBV30 and TRBJ2-1, with TRBD2 identical over 8 bases. The germline V gene has CDR1 GTSNPN and CDR2 SVGIG (reference sequence). The trim removed 4 bases at V and 4 bases at J, leaving 6 bases unmatched. This CDR3 has 14 amino acids.

The rearrangement joins TRBV21-1 to TRBJ1-3; the table's D call, TRBD1, has no DNA check behind it. TRBV21-1 is deemed a pseudogene. The length of the CDR3 is 20 residues. The DNA for the CDR3 is TGTGCCAGCAGCAAAGAAAATCGACAGGTCCTTCCCCTCTCTGGAAACACCATATATTTT. Protein product: CASSKENRQVLPLSGNTIYF.

The chain carries TRBV19 and TRBJ2-1; D is perhaps TRBD1 (5 bases). The CDR3 has 14 amino acids. V gave up 1 base and J gave up 7 bases, with 11 bases separating them. CDR1 LNHDA and CDR2 SQIVND come from the germline V gene (reference sequence). The CDR3 loop reads CASSIGSGMNEQFF. Written as DNA, the CDR3 is TGTGCCAGTAGTATAGGCTCAGGGATGAATGAGCAGTTCTTC.

The rearrangement links TRBV27 to TRBJ2-7; possibly TRBD2 for D (7 bases). Germline-derived CDR1 and CDR2 are MNHEY and SMNVEV (reference sequence). Between the trimmed V and J ends, which lost 8 bases and 5 bases, there was a span of 16 bases. The CDR3 extends over 13 amino acids. The CDR3 region has the DNA TGTGCCAGCTTTCCCCGGGGGGCCCACGAGCAGTACTTC. Translation: CASFPRGAHEQYF.

This clone came up a few times. J is TRBJ1-1 and V is TRBV15, with 8 nucleotides matching TRBD1. V lost 3 bases to trimming and J lost 9 bases; unmatched junction nucleotides: 12. There are 15 residues in the CDR3. Germline-derived CDR1 and CDR2 are LNHNV and YYDKDF (reference sequence). The CDR3 loop reads CATSSPITGGPQAFF. The CDR3 DNA follows: TGTGCCACCAGCAGTCCCATCACAGGGGGACCTCAAGCTTTCTTT.

The chain joins TRBV18 to TRBJ2-3, with TRBD2 as a possible D gene (7 bases). Looked up from germline, CDR1 is KGHSH and CDR2 is LQKENI. The CDR3 runs to 17 residues. V shed 1 base and J shed 2 bases, with 16 bases lying between them. CDR3 bases: TGTGCCAGCTCACCACGGAGTGGGGGGGGCTCCACAGATACGCAGTATTTT. Its translation is CASSPRSGGGSTDTQYF.